This T cell receptor beta chain was obtained from a study of T cell repertoires in cytomegalovirus infection. Findings and caveats of the study: Totalled public TCR beta family frequency picked out people who carried CMV plus the relevant HLA.

One entry per CDR3 protein results from TCRdb running MiXCR on the reads. The table records about 260,000 distinct CDR3 sequences, roughly 13% of them present only once. Germline V gene data show CDR1 as MRHNA and CDR2 as SNTAGT. Trimming took 4 bases from V and 5 from J; bases not matched to a gene: 6. This CDR3 is built from 14 residues. Only a few counts were recorded for this clonotype. Its antigen is still unknown. The specimen was PBMCs. The receptor comes from a human donor in good health (CMV status not recorded). Some clones in this sample may be carry-over from other donors' samples. This chain joins TRBV6-4 and TRBJ2-7; 9 nucleotides line up with TRBD1. The CDR3 region is CASSATGGVDEQYF. CDR3 nucleotides: TGTGCCAGCAGTGCCACAGGGGGCGTGGACGAGCAGTACTTC.